The 4 T cell receptor beta chains below all came from one sample that was sequenced in a study of cytomegalovirus exposure and HLA in healthy donors. 13 Jbeta primers and 60 Vbeta primers were used for the PCR. The assay was immunoSEQ multiplex PCR, and TCRdb's table has in-frame clones only and misses some. The table records about 190,000 clones, approximately 78% of them present only once. Source material: PBMCs. The origin of the receptors is a woman aged 18-29 years in good health and CMV-seronegative.

This clone was detected once. CDR3 sequence (DNA): TGTGCCAGCAGTCCGACAGGAATTAACTATGGCTACACCTTC. This gives the protein CASSPTGINYGYTF. The chain is built from TRBV6-6 and TRBJ1-2; tentative D call: TRBD1 (6 bases). V was pared by 5 bases and J by 1 base, with 11 bases between. CDR3 length: 14 amino acids. Germline V lookup: CDR1 MNHNY, CDR2 SVGAGI (reference sequence).

The rearrangement uses TRBV6-5 and TRBJ2-7, with TRBD2 as a possible D gene (5 bases). This CDR3 has 13 amino acids. Trimming left V 5 bases short and J 3 bases short, with 11 bases between. Germline CDR1 is MNHEY and CDR2 is SVGAGI. This chain's CDR3 is CASSRLGGYEQYF. In nucleotides, the CDR3 is TGTGCCAGCAGTCGCCTCGGAGGCTACGAGCAGTACTTC.

The V and J genes are TRBV7-9 and TRBJ1-1; possible D gene TRBD1, 5 bases. CDR1 SEHNR and CDR2 FQNEAQ come from the germline V gene (reference sequence). The ends were cut back, 4 bases at V and 7 bases at J, with 7 bases in the middle. CDR3 length: 11 amino acids. The CDR3 DNA reads as TGTGCCAGCAGCTGGACATATGAAGCTTTCTTT. It yields the protein CASSWTYEAFF.

The chain combines TRBV2 with TRBJ2-5, with 9 bases lining up with TRBD1. Germline V CDR1 and CDR2: SNHLY, FYNNEI. The CDR3 sequence is 14 residues long. With 6 bases clipped from V and 2 bases from J, the junction kept 4 bases outside the gene matches. CDR3 loop: CASRDRGGQETQYF. Written as DNA, the CDR3 is TGTGCCAGCAGGGACAGGGGAGGGCAAGAGACCCAGTACTTC.